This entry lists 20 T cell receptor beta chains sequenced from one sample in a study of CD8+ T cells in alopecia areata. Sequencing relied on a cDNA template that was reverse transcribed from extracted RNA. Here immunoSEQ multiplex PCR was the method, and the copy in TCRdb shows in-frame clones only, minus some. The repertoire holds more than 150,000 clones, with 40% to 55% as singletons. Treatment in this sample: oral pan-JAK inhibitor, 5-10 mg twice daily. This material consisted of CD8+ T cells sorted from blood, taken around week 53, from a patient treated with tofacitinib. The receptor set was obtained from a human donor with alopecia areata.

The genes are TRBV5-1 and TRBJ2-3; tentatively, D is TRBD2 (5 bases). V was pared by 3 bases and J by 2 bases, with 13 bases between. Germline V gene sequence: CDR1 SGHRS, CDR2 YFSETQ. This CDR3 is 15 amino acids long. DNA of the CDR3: TGCGCCAGCAGCTCGGCGGGCGAAAACACAGATACGCAGTATTTT. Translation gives CASSSAGENTDTQYF.

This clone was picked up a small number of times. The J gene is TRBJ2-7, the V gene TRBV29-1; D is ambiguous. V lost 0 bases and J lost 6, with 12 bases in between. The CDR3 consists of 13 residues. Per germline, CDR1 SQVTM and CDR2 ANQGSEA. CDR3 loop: CSVEDGVKGEQYF. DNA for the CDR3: TGCAGCGTTGAAGATGGGGTTAAGGGCGAGCAGTACTTC.

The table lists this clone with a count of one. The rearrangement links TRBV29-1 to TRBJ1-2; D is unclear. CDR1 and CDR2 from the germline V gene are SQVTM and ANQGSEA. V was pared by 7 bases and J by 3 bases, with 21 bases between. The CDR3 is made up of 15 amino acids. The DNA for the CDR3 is TGCAGCGGCTTGATTGACGGGGAGGCAGACTATGGCTACACCTTC. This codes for CSGLIDGEADYGYTF. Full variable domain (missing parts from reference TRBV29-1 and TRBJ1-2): SAVISQKPSRDICQRGTSLTIQCQVDSQVTMMFWYRQQPGQSLTLIATANQGSEATYESGFVIDKFPISRPNLTFSTLTVSNMSPEDSSIYLCSGLIDGEADYGYTFGSGTRLTVV.

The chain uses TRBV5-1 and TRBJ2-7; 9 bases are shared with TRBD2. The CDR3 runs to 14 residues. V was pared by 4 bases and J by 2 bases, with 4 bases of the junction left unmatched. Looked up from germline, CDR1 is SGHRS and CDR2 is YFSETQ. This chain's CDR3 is CASSPSSGAYEQYF. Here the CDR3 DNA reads TGCGCCAGCAGCCCCTCTAGCGGGGCCTACGAGCAGTACTTC.

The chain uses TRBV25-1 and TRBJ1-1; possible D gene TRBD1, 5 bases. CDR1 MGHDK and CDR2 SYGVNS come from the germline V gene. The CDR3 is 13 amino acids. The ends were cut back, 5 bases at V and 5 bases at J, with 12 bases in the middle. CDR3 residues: CASSTLGGTEAFF. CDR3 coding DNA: TGTGCCAGCAGTACCCTTGGGGGGACTGAAGCTTTCTTT.

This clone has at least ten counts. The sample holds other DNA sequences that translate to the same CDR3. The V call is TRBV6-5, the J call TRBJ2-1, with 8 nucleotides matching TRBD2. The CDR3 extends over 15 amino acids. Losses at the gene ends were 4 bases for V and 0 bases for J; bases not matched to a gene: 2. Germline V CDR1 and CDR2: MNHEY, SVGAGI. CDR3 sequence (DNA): TGTGCCAGCAGTTCGAGCGGGGGCTCCTACAATGAGCAGTTCTTC. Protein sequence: CASSSSGGSYNEQFF.

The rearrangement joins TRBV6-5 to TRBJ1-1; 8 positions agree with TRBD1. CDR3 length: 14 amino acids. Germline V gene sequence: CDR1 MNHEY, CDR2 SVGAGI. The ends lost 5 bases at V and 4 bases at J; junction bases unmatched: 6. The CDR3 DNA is TGTGCCAGCAGTATAGGACAGGGCAGCACTGAAGCTTTCTTT. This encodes CASSIGQGSTEAFF.

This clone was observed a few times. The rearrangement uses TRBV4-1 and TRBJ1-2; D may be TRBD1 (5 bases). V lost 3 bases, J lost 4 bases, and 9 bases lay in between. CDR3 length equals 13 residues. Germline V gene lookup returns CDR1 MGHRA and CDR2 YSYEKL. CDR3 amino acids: CASSQGVGYGYTF. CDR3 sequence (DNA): TGCGCCAGCAGCCAGGGGGTGGGCTATGGCTACACCTTC.

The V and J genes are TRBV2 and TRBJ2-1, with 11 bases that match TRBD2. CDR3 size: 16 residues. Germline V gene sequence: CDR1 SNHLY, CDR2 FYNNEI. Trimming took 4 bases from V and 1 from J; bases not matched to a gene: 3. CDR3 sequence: CASSVLAGGSYNEQFF. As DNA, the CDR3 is TGTGCCAGCAGTGTCCTAGCGGGGGGTTCCTACAATGAGCAGTTCTTC. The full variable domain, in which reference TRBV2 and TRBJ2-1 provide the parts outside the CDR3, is EPEVTQTPSHQVTQMGQEVILRCVPISNHLYFYWYRQILGQKVEFLVSFYNNEISEKSEIFDDQFSVERPDGSNFTLKIRSTKLEDSAMYFCASSVLAGGSYNEQFFGPGTRLTVL.

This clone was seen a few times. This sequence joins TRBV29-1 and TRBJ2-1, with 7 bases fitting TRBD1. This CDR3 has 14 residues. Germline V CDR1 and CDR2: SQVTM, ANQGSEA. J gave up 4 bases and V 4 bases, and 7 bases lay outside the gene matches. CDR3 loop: CSVVKDRRYNEQFF. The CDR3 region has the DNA TGCAGCGTTGTGAAGGACAGGAGGTACAATGAGCAGTTCTTC.

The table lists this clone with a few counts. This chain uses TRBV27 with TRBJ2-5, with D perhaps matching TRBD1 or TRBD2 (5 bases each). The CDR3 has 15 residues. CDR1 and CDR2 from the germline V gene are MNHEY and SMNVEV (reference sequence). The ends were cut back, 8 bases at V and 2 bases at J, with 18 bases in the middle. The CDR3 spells CASGLRGAGQETQYF. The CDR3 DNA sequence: TGTGCCAGCGGCCTCAGAGGGGCCGGGCAAGAGACCCAGTACTTC.

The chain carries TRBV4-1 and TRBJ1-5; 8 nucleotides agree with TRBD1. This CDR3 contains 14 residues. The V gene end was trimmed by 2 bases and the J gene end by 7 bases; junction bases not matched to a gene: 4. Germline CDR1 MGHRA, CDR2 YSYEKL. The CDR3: CASSQRQGWQPQHF. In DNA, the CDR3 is TGCGCCAGCAGCCAAAGACAGGGGTGGCAGCCCCAGCATTTT.

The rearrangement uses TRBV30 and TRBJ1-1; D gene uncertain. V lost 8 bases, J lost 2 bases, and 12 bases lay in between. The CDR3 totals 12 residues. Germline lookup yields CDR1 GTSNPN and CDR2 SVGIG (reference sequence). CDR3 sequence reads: CALVGPNTEAFF. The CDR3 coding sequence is TGTGCCCTCGTCGGCCCTAACACTGAAGCTTTCTTT.

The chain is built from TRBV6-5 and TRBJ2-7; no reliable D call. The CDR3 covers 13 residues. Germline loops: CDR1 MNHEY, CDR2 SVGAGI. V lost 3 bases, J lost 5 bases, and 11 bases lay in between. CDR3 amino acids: CASSYGFWHEQYF. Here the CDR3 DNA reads TGTGCCAGCAGTTATGGTTTTTGGCACGAGCAGTACTTC.

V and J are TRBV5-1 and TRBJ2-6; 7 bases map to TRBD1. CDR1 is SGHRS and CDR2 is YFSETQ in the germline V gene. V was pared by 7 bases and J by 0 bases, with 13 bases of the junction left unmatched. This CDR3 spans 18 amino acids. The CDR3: CASSNRGTDYSGANVLTF. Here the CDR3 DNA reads TGCGCCAGCTCAAATAGGGGGACAGATTACTCTGGGGCCAACGTCCTGACTTTC.

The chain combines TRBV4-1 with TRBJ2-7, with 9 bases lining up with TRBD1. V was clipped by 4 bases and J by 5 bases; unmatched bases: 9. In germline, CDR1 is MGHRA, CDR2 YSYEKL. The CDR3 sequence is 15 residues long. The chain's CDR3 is CASSLRDRDLNEQYF. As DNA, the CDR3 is TGCGCCAGCAGCCTTCGGGACAGGGATTTGAACGAGCAGTACTTC.

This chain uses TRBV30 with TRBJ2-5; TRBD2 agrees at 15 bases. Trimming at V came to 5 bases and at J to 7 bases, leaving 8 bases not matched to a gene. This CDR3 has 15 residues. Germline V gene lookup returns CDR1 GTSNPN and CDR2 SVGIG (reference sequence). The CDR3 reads CAWVYKGLAGGTQYF. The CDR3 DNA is TGTGCCTGGGTGTACAAGGGACTAGCGGGGGGGACCCAGTACTTC.

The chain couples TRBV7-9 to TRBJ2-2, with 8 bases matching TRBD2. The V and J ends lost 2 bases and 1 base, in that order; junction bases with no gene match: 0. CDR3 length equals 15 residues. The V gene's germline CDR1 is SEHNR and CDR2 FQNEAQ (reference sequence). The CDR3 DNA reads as TGTGCCAGCAGCTTAAGCGGGAGGAACACCGGGGAGCTGTTTTTT. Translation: CASSLSGRNTGELFF.

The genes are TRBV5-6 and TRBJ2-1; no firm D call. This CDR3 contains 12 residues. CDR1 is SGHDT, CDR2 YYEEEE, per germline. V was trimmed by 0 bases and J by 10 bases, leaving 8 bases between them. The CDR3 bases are TGTGCCAGCAGCTTGGCCCCCCAGGAGCAGTTCTTC. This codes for CASSLAPQEQFF.

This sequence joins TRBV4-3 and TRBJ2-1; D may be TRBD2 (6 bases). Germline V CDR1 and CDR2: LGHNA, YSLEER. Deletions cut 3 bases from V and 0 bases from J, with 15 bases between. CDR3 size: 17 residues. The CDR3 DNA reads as TGCGCCAGCAGCCAGGGAGAGAGAGCGGGCTCCTACAATGAGCAGTTCTTC. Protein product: CASSQGERAGSYNEQFF.